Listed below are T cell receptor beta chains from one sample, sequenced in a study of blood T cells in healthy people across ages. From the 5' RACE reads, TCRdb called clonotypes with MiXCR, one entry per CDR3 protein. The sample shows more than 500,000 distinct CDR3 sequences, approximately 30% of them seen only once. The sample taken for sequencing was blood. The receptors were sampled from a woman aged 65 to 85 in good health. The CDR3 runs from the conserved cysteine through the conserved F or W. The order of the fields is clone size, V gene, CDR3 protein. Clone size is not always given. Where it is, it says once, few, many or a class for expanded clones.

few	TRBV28	CATQSLGQQETQYF
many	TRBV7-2	CASSLRLAGTDTQYF
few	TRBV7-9	CASSFQQGDEQFF
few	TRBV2	CASSDDREETRYF
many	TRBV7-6	CASSKMGQIVTGELFF
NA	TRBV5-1	CASREGHTSTDTQYF
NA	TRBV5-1	CASSLEGTSRGEQYF
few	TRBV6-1	CASSAGTGGAGANVLTF
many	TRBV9	CASSVRDRSFYGYTF
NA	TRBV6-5	CASGRGTYSNQPQHF
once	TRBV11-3	CASSLEPRQTQYF
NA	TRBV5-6	CASSDMGIPNSPLHF
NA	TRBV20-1	CSALGYEQYF
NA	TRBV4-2	CASSHGSGVSTDTQYF
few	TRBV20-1	CSATLAQGPGEKLFF
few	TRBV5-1	CASSTGQASNTEAFF
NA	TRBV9	CASSTSPGASAEAFF
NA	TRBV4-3	CAAGHLNTEAFF
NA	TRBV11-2	CASSLGQGAPGEQFF
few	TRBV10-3	CAISDQGGGLKPQHF
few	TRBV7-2	CASSLSALAVYQETQYF
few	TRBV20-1	CSQAPTLPTGSKNIQYF
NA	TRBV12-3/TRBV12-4	CASTAPGVYGYTF
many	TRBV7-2	CASSLVWGEQYF
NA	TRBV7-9	CASEGGGRSPLHF
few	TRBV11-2	CASSLAWAGYTF
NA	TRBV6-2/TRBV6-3	CASSYRTSHDEQFF
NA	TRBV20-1	CSARKGGLGRETQNF
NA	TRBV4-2	CASSQVSSTNTIYF
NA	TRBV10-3	CAISYTGTGTNEQFF
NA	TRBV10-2	CASSLSKDHGNTIYF
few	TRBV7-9	CASTPGNTGELFF
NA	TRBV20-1	CSASPSRLAGGTDTQYF
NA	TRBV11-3	CASSPIRAARDNEQFF